Here is one T cell receptor (beta chain) with its context. Its specificity is not known. The junction shows a germline mismatch at one end, possibly a read error. The data originate from a study of cytomegalovirus exposure and HLA in healthy donors. There are 18 residues in the CDR3. Vbeta (60) and Jbeta (13) primers were used in the PCR. Method: immunoSEQ multiplex PCR; TCRdb's copy keeps in-frame clones and lacks some. This table has over 150,000 clones, 82% appearing once. Study-level findings and limits: More clonal expansion characterized HLA-associated TCR beta chains than equally common others in a later analysis. Some segments of the V type, notably TRBV6-2 and TRBV6-3, were excluded as indistinguishable. Data from an earlier analysis indicated that most TCR beta V segments were productive either about 87% or about 30% of the time.

Sequenced: PBMCs. V usage is TRBV5-7 and J usage is TRBJ2-6, with TRBD2 matching 8 bases. TRBV5-7 is an open reading frame whose function is uncertain. The sequence derives from a man aged 50 to 59 in good health and CMV-seropositive. CDR3 amino acids: CASSLEVAGFSGANGLTF. CDR3 DNA sequence: TGTGCCAGCAGCTTGGAGGTAGCGGGGTTCTCTGGGGCCAACGGCCTGACTTTC.